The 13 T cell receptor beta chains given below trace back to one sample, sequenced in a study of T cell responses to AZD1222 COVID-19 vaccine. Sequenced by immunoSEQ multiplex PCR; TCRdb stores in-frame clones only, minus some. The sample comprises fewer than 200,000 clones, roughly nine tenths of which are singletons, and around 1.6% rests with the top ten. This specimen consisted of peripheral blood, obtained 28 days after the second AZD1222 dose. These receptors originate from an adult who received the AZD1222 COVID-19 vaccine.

CDR3 sequence (DNA): TGCAGCGGCGGGGGACAGGCGGATCGCTACACCTTC. Protein sequence: CSGGGQADRYTF. The chain carries TRBV29-1 and TRBJ1-2; 8 bases are a match to TRBD1. The germline V gene encodes CDR1 SQVTM and CDR2 ANQGSEA. Trimming at V came to 7 bases and at J to 9 bases, leaving 10 bases not matched to a gene. The CDR3 is 12 residues long.

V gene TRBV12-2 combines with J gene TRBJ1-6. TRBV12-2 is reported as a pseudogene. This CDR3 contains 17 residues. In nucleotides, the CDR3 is TGTGCAAGTCGATCAGTCAGACGGGACCTCGGACATTCACCCCTCCACTTT. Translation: CASRSVRRDLGHSPLHF.

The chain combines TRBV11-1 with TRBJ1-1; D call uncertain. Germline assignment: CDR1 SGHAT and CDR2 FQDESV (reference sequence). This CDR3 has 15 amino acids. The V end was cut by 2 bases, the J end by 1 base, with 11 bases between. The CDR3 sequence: CASSLIFGRNTEAFF. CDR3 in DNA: TGTGCCAGCAGCTTAATCTTTGGAAGGAACACTGAAGCTTTCTTT.

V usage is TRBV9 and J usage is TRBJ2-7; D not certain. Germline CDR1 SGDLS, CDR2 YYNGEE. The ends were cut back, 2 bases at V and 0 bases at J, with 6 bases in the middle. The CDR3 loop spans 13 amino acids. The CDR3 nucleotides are TGTGCCAGCAGCGTGGGCACCTCCTACGAGCAGTACTTC. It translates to CASSVGTSYEQYF.

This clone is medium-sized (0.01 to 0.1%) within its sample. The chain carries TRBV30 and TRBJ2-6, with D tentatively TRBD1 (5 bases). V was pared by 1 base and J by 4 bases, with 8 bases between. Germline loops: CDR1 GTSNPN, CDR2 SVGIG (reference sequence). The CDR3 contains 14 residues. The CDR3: CAWSEGVGANVLTF. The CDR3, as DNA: TGTGCCTGGAGTGAAGGGGTCGGGGCCAACGTCCTGACTTTC. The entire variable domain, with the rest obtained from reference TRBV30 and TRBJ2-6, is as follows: SQTIHQWPATLVQPVGSPLSLECTVEGTSNPNLYWYRQAAGRGLQLLFYSVGIGQISSEVPQNLSASRPQDRQFILSSKKLLLSDSGFYLCAWSEGVGANVLTFGAGSRLTVL.

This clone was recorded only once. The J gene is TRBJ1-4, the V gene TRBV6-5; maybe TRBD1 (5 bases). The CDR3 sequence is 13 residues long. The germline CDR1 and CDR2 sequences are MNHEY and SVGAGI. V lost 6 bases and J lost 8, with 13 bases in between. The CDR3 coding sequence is TGTGCCAGCAGAAGGGGTTCTGGGGAAAAACTGTTTTTT. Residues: CASRRGSGEKLFF.

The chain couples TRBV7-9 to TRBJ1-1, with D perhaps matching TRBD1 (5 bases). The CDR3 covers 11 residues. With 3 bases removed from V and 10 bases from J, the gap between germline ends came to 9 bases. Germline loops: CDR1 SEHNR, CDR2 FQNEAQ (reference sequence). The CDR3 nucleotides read TGTGCCAGCAGCTTGCAGGGTCGAGCTTTCTTT. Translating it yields CASSLQGRAFF.

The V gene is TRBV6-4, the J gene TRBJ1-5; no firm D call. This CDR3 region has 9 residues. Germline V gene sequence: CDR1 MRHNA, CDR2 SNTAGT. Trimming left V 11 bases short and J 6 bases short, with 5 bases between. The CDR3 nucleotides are TGTGCCGGTCGTCAGCCCCAGCATTTT. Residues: CAGRQPQHF.

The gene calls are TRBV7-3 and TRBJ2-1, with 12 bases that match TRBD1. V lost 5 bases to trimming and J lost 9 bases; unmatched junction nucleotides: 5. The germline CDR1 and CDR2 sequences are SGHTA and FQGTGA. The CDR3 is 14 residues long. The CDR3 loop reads CASSPGQGAIEQFF. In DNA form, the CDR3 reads TGTGCCAGCAGCCCGGGACAGGGGGCAATTGAGCAGTTCTTC.

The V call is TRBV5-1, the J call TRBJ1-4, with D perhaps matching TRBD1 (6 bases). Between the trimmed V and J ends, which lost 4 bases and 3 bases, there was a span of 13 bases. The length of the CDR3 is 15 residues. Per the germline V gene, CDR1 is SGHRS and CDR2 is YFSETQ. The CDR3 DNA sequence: TGCGCCAGCAGCCGTGGGGGGGCGGCTAATGAAAAACTGTTTTTT. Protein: CASSRGGAANEKLFF.

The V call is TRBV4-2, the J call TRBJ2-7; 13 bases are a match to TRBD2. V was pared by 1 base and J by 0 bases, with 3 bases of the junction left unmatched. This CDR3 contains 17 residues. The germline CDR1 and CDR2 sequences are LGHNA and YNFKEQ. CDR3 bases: TGTGCCAGCAGCCAAGGACTAGCGGGAGGCATCTCCTACGAGCAGTACTTC. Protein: CASSQGLAGGISYEQYF.

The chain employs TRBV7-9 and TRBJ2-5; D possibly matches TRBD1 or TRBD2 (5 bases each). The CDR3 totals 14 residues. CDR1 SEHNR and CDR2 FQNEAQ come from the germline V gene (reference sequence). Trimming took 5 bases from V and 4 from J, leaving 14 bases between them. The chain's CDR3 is CASSPGTVGETQYF. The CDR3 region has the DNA TGTGCCAGCAGCCCTGGGACCGTGGGAGAGACCCAGTACTTC.

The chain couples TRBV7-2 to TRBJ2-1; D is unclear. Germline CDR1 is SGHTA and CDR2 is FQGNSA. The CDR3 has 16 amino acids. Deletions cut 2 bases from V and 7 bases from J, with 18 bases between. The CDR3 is CASSLLVGLKSNEQFF. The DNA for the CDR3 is TGTGCCAGCAGCTTATTAGTAGGGTTGAAGTCGAATGAGCAGTTCTTC.